These 19 T cell receptor beta chains came from one sample sequenced in a study of blood T cells in healthy people across ages (dated by TCRdb to the mid-2010s). Library creation used 5' RACE. The instrument was an Illumina HiSeq 2500. A second roughly 6 to 12 cycle PCR used a sample-barcoded 5' primer and a J-beta primer mix. TCRdb reprocessing: public reads trimmed at Q25 with fastp, clones called with MiXCR, in-frame beta chains kept. Merged by CDR3 protein, the rows form single entries marked with the most common genes and DNA. The sample table lists about 2 million distinct CDR3 sequences, about 49% of them with a count of one. Clones ranked in the top ten supply approximately 2% of the sample. Sequencing input: blood. The source is a woman in her forties in good health.

This clonotype was counted only a few times. J is TRBJ2-1 and V is TRBV24-1, with 9 nucleotides matching TRBD2. Trimming took 3 bases from V and 3 from J; bases not matched to a gene: 5. This CDR3 spans 16 amino acids. In germline, CDR1 is KGHDR, CDR2 SFDVKD. This CDR3 is CATSDISGGHYNEQFF. The DNA for the CDR3 is TGTGCCACCAGTGATATTAGCGGGGGCCACTACAATGAGCAGTTCTTC.

There are a few counts of this clonotype. The V gene is TRBV4-1, the J gene TRBJ2-5, with 7 bases that match TRBD1. The CDR3 is 16 residues long. Germline V CDR1 and CDR2: MGHRA, YSYEKL. V lost 3 bases to trimming and J lost 5 bases; unmatched junction nucleotides: 12. The CDR3 region is CASSQDDRVLGETQYF. The DNA for the CDR3 is TGCGCCAGCAGCCAGGATGACAGGGTACTAGGCGAGACCCAGTACTTC.

This sequence joins TRBV14 and TRBJ2-5; 7 nucleotides match TRBD1. Germline V gene data show CDR1 as SGHDN and CDR2 as FVKESK. The CDR3 has 14 amino acids. The junction had 7 bases not matched to a gene; V was cut back by 4 bases and J by 5 bases. Written as DNA, the CDR3 is TGTGCCAGCAGCCGGATAGACAGGGAGGAGACCCAGTACTTC. It codes for CASSRIDREETQYF. Full variable domain (missing parts from reference TRBV14 and TRBJ2-5): EAGVTQFPSHSVIEKGQTVTLRCDPISGHDNLYWYRRVMGKEIKFLLHFVKESKQDESGMPNNRFLAERTGGTYSTLKVQPAELEDSGVYFCASSRIDREETQYFGPGTRLLVL.

On this clonotype: It may be a read error: a sequence one base away is much more abundant. The rearrangement uses TRBV10-3 and TRBJ2-7; tentatively, D is TRBD1 (6 bases). Between the trimmed V and J ends, which lost 6 bases and 7 bases, there was a span of 22 bases. Germline V lookup: CDR1 ENHRY, CDR2 SYGVKD. There are 15 residues in the CDR3. The CDR3 protein is CAIRGTDSSYNEQYF. The CDR3 DNA reads TGTGCCATCAGGGGGACGGACAGCTCCTACAATGAGCAGTACTTC.

V is TRBV4-2 and J is TRBJ2-1; 13 nucleotides align to TRBD2. With V trimmed by 1 base and J by 6 bases, 12 bases remained unmatched. The length of the CDR3 is 19 residues. Germline CDR1 and CDR2: LGHNA and YNFKEQ. CDR3 sequence reads: CASSQVATSGGPSPNEQFF. The CDR3 nucleotides read TGTGCCAGCAGCCAAGTTGCGACTAGCGGGGGGCCCAGTCCCAATGAGCAGTTCTTC.

This chain uses TRBV4-3 with TRBJ2-3; the D gene could be TRBD1 or TRBD2 (5 bases each). Trimming took off 0 bases at V and 0 bases at J, with 13 bases between the two ends. The CDR3 has 17 residues. From germline, CDR1 is LGHNA and CDR2 YSLEER. The CDR3 DNA reads as TGCGCCAGCAGCCAAGATTCGGGAAGGGGCAGCACAGATACGCAGTATTTT. Amino acid sequence: CASSQDSGRGSTDTQYF.

This clonotype has a handful of counts. V is TRBV7-9 and J is TRBJ2-5; D is possibly TRBD2 (6 bases). CDR1 and CDR2 from the germline V gene are SEHNR and FQNEAQ (reference sequence). The CDR3 spans 10 residues. V lost 8 bases and J 13 bases, leaving 14 bases between the germline ends. The CDR3 region is CASGQEGLYF. The DNA of the CDR3 is TGTGCCAGCGGCCAGGAGGGTCTGTACTTC.

The chain is built from TRBV12-3 or TRBV12-4 and TRBJ2-3, with 12 bases aligning to TRBD2. The CDR3 is 17 amino acids. The ends lost 4 bases at V and 2 bases at J; junction bases unmatched: 7. The CDR3 is CASSSPLAGGFTDTQYF. The DNA for the CDR3 is TGTGCCAGCAGTTCGCCACTAGCGGGGGGATTCACAGATACGCAGTATTTT.

The chain joins TRBV5-1 to TRBJ2-1, with 12 bases identical to TRBD2. From germline, CDR1 is SGHRS and CDR2 YFSETQ. Trimming at V came to 6 bases and at J to 1 base, leaving 5 bases not matched to a gene. The CDR3 runs 16 residues. The CDR3 nucleotides read TGCGCCAGCACTGGACTAGCGGGATTATCCTACAATGAGCAGTTCTTC. Its protein product is CASTGLAGLSYNEQFF.

This rearrangement joins TRBV28 to TRBJ1-2, with a tentative D call TRBD1 (6 bases). In germline, CDR1 is MDHEN, CDR2 SYDVKM. The CDR3 runs to 14 residues. Trimming left V 5 bases short and J 7 bases short, with 17 bases between. CDR3 sequence reads: CASSAVPGHRGYTF. CDR3 nucleotides: TGTGCCAGCAGTGCTGTCCCGGGACACCGTGGCTACACCTTC.

The chain uses TRBV5-1 and TRBJ2-1; tentative D call: TRBD2 (6 bases). Trimming took off 3 bases at V and 3 bases at J, with 13 bases between the two ends. The germline gives CDR1 SGHRS, CDR2 YFSETQ. CDR3 length: 15 residues. The CDR3 nucleotides read TGCGCCAGCAGCTATGATACCGGGAGCTACAATGAGCAGTTCTTC. Translation: CASSYDTGSYNEQFF.

This clonotype was observed a few times. The rearrangement joins TRBV28 to TRBJ2-6, with TRBD2 as a possible D gene (6 bases). The V gene lost 5 bases and the J gene lost 0 bases, with 23 bases spanning the gap. There are 20 residues in the CDR3. Per germline, CDR1 MDHEN and CDR2 SYDVKM. DNA for the CDR3: TGTGCCAGCAGTACCGGGAGAGAGGTCCCTCTAGACTCTGGGGCCAACGTCCTGACTTTC. Protein product: CASSTGREVPLDSGANVLTF. The full variable domain, rest sourced from reference TRBV28 and TRBJ2-6, is DVKVTQSSRYLVKRTGEKVFLECVQDMDHENMFWYRQDPGLGLRLIYFSYDVKMKEKGDIPEGYSVSREKKERFSLILESASTNQTSMYLCASSTGREVPLDSGANVLTFGAGSRLTVL.

The chain joins TRBV27 to TRBJ2-1; TRBD1 matches 10 bases. This CDR3 contains 15 residues. The germline V gene encodes CDR1 MNHEY and CDR2 SMNVEV (reference sequence). With 7 bases clipped from V and 7 bases from J, the junction kept 10 bases outside the gene matches. The CDR3 loop is CASTSGQGNFNEQFF. The CDR3, as DNA: TGTGCCAGCACCTCGGGACAGGGGAATTTTAATGAGCAGTTCTTC.

The chain couples TRBV27 to TRBJ2-1; D unclear. The end of the DNA aligns better with TRBJ2-7, so the J call may be wrong. From germline, CDR1 is MNHEY and CDR2 SMNVEV (reference sequence). The CDR3 runs to 14 residues. CDR3 coding DNA: TGTGCCAGCTCCACCGAAGGCTCCTACAATGAGCAGTACTTC. Its translation: CASSTEGSYNEQYF.

The chain couples TRBV6-5 to TRBJ2-3; weak D call: TRBD1 (5 bases). Germline values: CDR1 MNHEY, CDR2 SVGAGI. The CDR3 covers 15 residues. Trimming stripped 0 bases from V and 3 bases from J, with 10 bases between. CDR3 region: CASSYSGVQTDTQYF. The CDR3 bases are TGTGCCAGCAGTTACTCAGGGGTTCAGACAGATACGCAGTATTTT.

This clonotype was seen a handful of times. This sequence joins TRBV6-2 or TRBV6-3 and TRBJ2-7; TRBD1 or TRBD2 may be the D gene (5 bases each). The CDR3 length is 22 residues. V lost 2 bases, J lost 2 bases, and 34 bases lay in between. CDR1 and CDR2 (germline): MNHEY, SVGEGT. In DNA form, the CDR3 reads TGTGCCAGCAGTTACCTCCTGCTTAACCGGGACGGAGTGAAACTTTATCCCTACGAGCAGTACTTC. Residues: CASSYLLLNRDGVKLYPYEQYF.

V is TRBV4-3 and J is TRBJ1-2, with D hard to call. Trimming removed 0 bases from V and 8 bases from J, with 10 bases in between. Germline V gene sequence: CDR1 LGHNA, CDR2 YSLEER. The CDR3 length is 13 residues. CDR3 sequence reads: CASSQDLQYGYTF. CDR3 bases: TGCGCCAGCAGCCAAGATCTACAGTACGGCTACACCTTC.

The gene calls are TRBV2 and TRBJ1-4; D possibly corresponds to TRBD1 (5 bases). Germline loops: CDR1 SNHLY, CDR2 FYNNEI. Between the trimmed V and J ends, which lost 8 bases and 4 bases, there was a span of 11 bases. CDR3 length equals 13 residues. DNA for the CDR3: TGTGCCAGCGCCGATAGGGGTAATGAAAAACTGTTTTTT. Amino acid sequence: CASADRGNEKLFF.

The chain combines TRBV12-3 or TRBV12-4 with TRBJ1-2; possible D gene TRBD1, 5 bases. This CDR3 has 15 residues. Trimming pared 8 bases from V and 3 bases from J, leaving 19 bases between. The CDR3: CASLVEGWGYYGYTF. As DNA, the CDR3 is TGTGCCAGCCTTGTGGAGGGTTGGGGGTACTATGGCTACACCTTC.